This T cell receptor (beta chain) emerged from a study of OX40 agonist ivuxolimab in advanced cancers. Looking at the study overall: Earlier treatment with anti-PD-1, anti-PD-L1 or anti-CTLA-4 was permitted, and roughly 40% had received some. Findings of the study overall: Low normalized T-cell clonal expansion also characterized some of the nonresponders. Researchers report that CD8+ T cells had, on average, more expanded clones than CD4+. Both CD4+ and CD8+ T cell populations in blood had undergone clonal expansion by week 6 at 0.1 to 3.0 mg/kg.

Germline values: CDR1 MGHRA, CDR2 YSYEKL. The CDR3 is 18 residues long. Trimming took 3 bases from V and 1 from J, leaving 21 bases between them. Assay: immunoSEQ multiplex PCR; the TCRdb copy retains only in-frame clones and omits some. The sample shows 55,000 to 70,000 clones, around four fifths of them seen only once. Details on this clone: What it recognizes is unknown.

The source material was CD4+ or CD8+ T cells sorted from blood, sampled in a trial of the OX40 agonist ivuxolimab. This clonotype originated in an adult with an advanced solid tumor such as melanoma, head and neck, liver or kidney cancer. The chain employs TRBV4-1 and TRBJ1-1; perhaps TRBD1 as D (5 bases). The CDR3 sequence: CASSQSRVRQYPNTEAFF. The CDR3 coding sequence is TGCGCCAGCAGCCAGAGCCGGGTACGACAGTACCCGAACACTGAAGCTTTCTTT.